This TCR beta chain is drawn from a study of OX40 agonist ivuxolimab in advanced cancers. The wider study: Patient treatment consisted of intravenous ivuxolimab administration every 2 weeks at 0.01 to 10 mg/kg. One patient with hepatocellular carcinoma and two with cutaneous melanoma, three in all, had partial responses.

V was clipped by 5 bases and J by 6 bases, with 11 bases between them. Germline V CDR1 and CDR2: SEHNR, FQNEAQ (reference sequence). The CDR3 contains 13 residues. TCRdb's copy holds only in-frame clones and misses some; the assay was immunoSEQ multiplex PCR. The top ten hold approximately 2.4% of the sample, which has about 42,000 clones, 75% to 90% seen once. If patients had autoimmune disease history or systemic immunosuppression, they were excluded. This chain connects TRBV7-9 to TRBJ2-1; D gene unclear. The TCR comes from an adult with an advanced solid tumor such as melanoma, head and neck, liver or kidney cancer. The input for sequencing was CD4+ or CD8+ T cells sorted from blood, taken in a trial of the OX40 agonist ivuxolimab. CDR3 loop: CASSQQSSNEQFF. CDR3 sequence (DNA): TGTGCCAGCAGCCAACAGTCGAGCAATGAGCAGTTCTTC. Looking up the rest from reference TRBV7-9 and TRBJ2-1 gives the full variable domain: DTGVSQNPRHKITKRGQNVTFRCDPISEHNRLYWYRQTLGQGPEFLTYFQNEAQLEKSRLLSDRFSAERPKGSFSTLEIQRTEQGDSAMYLCASSQQSSNEQFFGPGTRLTVL.